These T cell receptor beta chains were read from a single sample in a study of blood T cell repertoires in COVID-19. Sequenced by immunoSEQ multiplex PCR; TCRdb stores in-frame clones only, minus some. This table has 60,000 or so clones, 74% appearing once. Sequencing used peripheral blood. These receptors all come from a woman over 75 with acute or convalescent COVID-19. Each CDR3 is given with its conserved first and last residue. Fields, in order: clone size, D gene, V gene, J gene, CDR3 DNA, CDR3 protein. D genes are given only for firm matches. Clone size is given for some rows only: seen once, a few or many times, or a class if the clone is expanded.

-	-	TRBV11-3	TRBJ2-7	TGTGCCAGCAGCCCAGGCCGGGGGGAGCAGTACTTC	CASSPGRGEQYF
once	-	TRBV5-8	TRBJ2-3	TGTGCCAGCAGCACAGGGGGGGAAGCAGATACGCAGTATTTT	CASSTGGEADTQYF
-	-	TRBV11-2	TRBJ2-2	TGTGCCAGCGGCACAGGGAGGAACACCGGGGAGCTGTTTTTT	CASGTGRNTGELFF
-	-	TRBV7-6	TRBJ2-6	TGTGCCAGCAGCTTCCCGGGGTTCTCTGGGGCCAACGTCCTGACTTTC	CASSFPGFSGANVLTF
-	-	TRBV28	TRBJ2-7	TGTGCCAGCAGTTTGGCAGGTCTTAGCTCCTACGAGCAGTACTTC	CASSLAGLSSYEQYF
-	TRBD2	TRBV6-5	TRBJ2-1	TGTGCCAGCAGTTACTCAAGGCTAGCGGGAGTTGTTGAGCAGTTCTTC	CASSYSRLAGVVEQFF
-	TRBD1	TRBV18	TRBJ2-2	TGTGCCAGCTCACCCGCCGGGACAGGCCTCGCGAACACCGGGGAGCTGTTTTTT	CASSPAGTGLANTGELFF
-	TRBD2	TRBV28	TRBJ2-3	TGTGCCAGCAGTTTGCTAGCGGGAGGGCCGATAGATACGCAGTATTTT	CASSLLAGGPIDTQYF
-	TRBD2	TRBV5-6	TRBJ2-1	TGTGCCAGCAGCTTACCGGGACTAGGGTCTGAAGAGCAGTTCTTC	CASSLPGLGSEEQFF
-	-	TRBV9	TRBJ1-4	TGTGCCAGCAGCGTAGAGGCACGGGGGAATGAAAAACTGTTTTTT	CASSVEARGNEKLFF